The next 13 T cell receptor beta chains were all read from a single sample in a study of control samples from healthy donors and cancer patients. The data were produced by immunoSEQ multiplex PCR, yet TCRdb's version contains in-frame clones alone and is incomplete. The sample consists of under 20,000 clones, about four fifths of them appearing once. Sample: PBMCs. These receptors all stem from a man older than 75 with head and neck cancer.

This chain joins TRBV7-8 and TRBJ1-2, with TRBD1 as a possible D gene (5 bases). Trimming pared 2 bases from V and 4 bases from J, leaving 8 bases between. CDR1 and CDR2 from the germline V gene are SGHVS and FQNEAQ. The CDR3 loop spans 13 amino acids. In DNA form, the CDR3 reads TGTGCCAGCAGCTTACAGGGCGCCTATGGCTACACCTTC. Translation: CASSLQGAYGYTF.

This clone was seen a single time. This rearrangement joins TRBV4-2 to TRBJ2-2; 7 positions match TRBD2. This CDR3 spans 16 amino acids. Germline CDR1 is LGHNA and CDR2 is YNFKEQ. J was trimmed by 1 base and V by 0 bases; bases with no gene match: 2. The CDR3 nucleotides are TGTGCCAGCAGCCAAGAAGGCGGGGGGAACACCGGGGAGCTGTTTTTT. It codes for CASSQEGGGNTGELFF.

The chain uses TRBV30 and TRBJ1-5, with D possibly TRBD1 on 5 matching bases. This CDR3 is built from 14 residues. V lost 0 bases to trimming and J lost 3 bases, with 9 bases between them. CDR1 is GTSNPN and CDR2 is SVGIG in the germline V gene (reference sequence). The CDR3 nucleotides read TGTGCCTGGAGTGTGGGGGGATCCAATCAGCCCCAGCATTTT. Its translation is CAWSVGGSNQPQHF.

Comment on this clone: Other DNA sequences in the sample encode the same CDR3. This rearrangement joins TRBV7-2 to TRBJ2-2, with D perhaps matching TRBD2 (7 bases). The germline V gene has CDR1 SGHTA and CDR2 FQGNSA. Between the trimmed V and J ends, which lost 0 bases and 9 bases, there was a span of 17 bases. There are 16 residues in the CDR3. The CDR3 DNA reads as TGTGCCAGCAGCTTAGCCCCTAGCGGAGGGGGAAGGGAGCTGTTTTTT. Its translation is CASSLAPSGGGRELFF. The full variable domain, its missing parts supplied by reference TRBV7-2 and TRBJ2-2, is GAGVSQSPSNKVTEKGKDVELRCDPISGHTALYWYRQSLGQGLEFLIYFQGNSAPDKSGLPSDRFSAERTGGSVSTLTIQRTQQEDSAVYLCASSLAPSGGGRELFFGEGSRLTVL.

The chain joins TRBV9 to TRBJ2-5; TRBD2 might be the D (6 bases). This CDR3 is built from 13 residues. Germline V gene sequence: CDR1 SGDLS, CDR2 YYNGEE. V gave up 4 bases and J gave up 3 bases, with 10 bases separating them. CDR3 DNA sequence: TGTGCCAGCAGCCGGGACTTAGAAGAGACCCAGTACTTC. It encodes CASSRDLEETQYF. Full variable domain (outside the CDR3, taken from reference TRBV9 and TRBJ2-5): DSGVTQTPKHLITATGQRVTLRCSPRSGDLSVYWYQQSLDQGLQFLIQYYNGEERAKGNILERFSAQQFPDLHSELNLSSLELGDSALYFCASSRDLEETQYFGPGTRLLVL.

This chain uses TRBV9 with TRBJ1-3; 8 nucleotides align to TRBD1. V lost 3 bases to trimming and J lost 4 bases; unmatched junction nucleotides: 6. The CDR3 sequence is 15 residues long. Germline loops: CDR1 SGDLS, CDR2 YYNGEE. CDR3 region: CASSADRGLGNTIYF. CDR3 nucleotide sequence: TGTGCCAGCAGCGCCGACAGGGGCTTAGGAAACACCATATATTTT.

The chain has TRBV7-3 and TRBJ2-5; possibly TRBD1 for D (6 bases). Trimming took 5 bases from V and 1 from J, leaving 8 bases between them. The CDR3 has 13 amino acids. Germline CDR1 and CDR2: SGHTA and FQGTGA. The CDR3 sequence is CASSRTVQETQYF. The CDR3 DNA sequence: TGTGCCAGCAGCCGGACAGTCCAAGAGACCCAGTACTTC.

J is TRBJ2-7 and V is TRBV3-1 (or the pseudogene TRBV3-2), with D maybe TRBD2 (5 bases). This CDR3 region has 15 residues. The germline gives CDR1 LGHDT, CDR2 YNNKEL (reference sequence). Trimming took 3 bases from V and 3 from J, leaving 15 bases between them. The CDR3 sequence: CASSQYDGSGYEQYF. CDR3 DNA sequence: TGTGCCAGCAGCCAGTACGATGGGAGTGGCTACGAGCAGTACTTC.

This rearrangement joins TRBV29-1 to TRBJ2-2, with D maybe TRBD1 (6 bases). Trimming removed 2 bases from V and 6 bases from J, with 22 bases in between. The CDR3 is 17 residues long. Germline V gene data show CDR1 as SQVTM and CDR2 as ANQGSEA. The CDR3, as DNA: TGCAGCGTTGAATTGGGGGCCCCCAGCCGTTTGGCCGGGGAGCTGTTTTTT. Encoded protein: CSVELGAPSRLAGELFF.

V usage is TRBV5-1 and J usage is TRBJ2-1, with 14 nucleotides matching TRBD2. The CDR3 spans 17 residues. V was pared by 4 bases and J by 4 bases, with 7 bases of the junction left unmatched. Germline lookup yields CDR1 SGHRS and CDR2 YFSETQ. The CDR3 sequence is CASSLGRLAGGYNEQFF. CDR3 nucleotide sequence: TGCGCCAGCAGCCTTGGGAGACTAGCGGGAGGGTACAATGAGCAGTTCTTC. Looking up the rest from reference TRBV5-1 and TRBJ2-1 gives the full variable domain: KAGVTQTPRYLIKTRGQQVTLSCSPISGHRSVSWYQQTPGQGLQFLFEYFSETQRNKGNFPGRFSGRQFSNSRSEMNVSTLELGDSALYLCASSLGRLAGGYNEQFFGPGTRLTVL.

This chain joins TRBV6-5 and TRBJ2-1; D tentatively reads TRBD1 or TRBD2 (5 bases each). The germline CDR1 and CDR2 sequences are MNHEY and SVGAGI. The V and J ends lost 2 bases and 6 bases respectively, with 14 bases between them. This CDR3 region has 15 residues. CDR3 in DNA: TGTGCCAGCAGTTACGGGGCTAGCCCCCTCAATGAGCAGTTCTTC. Translated: CASSYGASPLNEQFF.

The V and J genes are TRBV27 and TRBJ2-5, with 15 nucleotides matching TRBD2. The CDR3 has 16 amino acids. J lost 5 bases, V lost 5 bases, and 6 bases had no gene match. Per germline, CDR1 MNHEY and CDR2 SMNVEV (reference sequence). The CDR3 DNA reads TGTGCCAGCAGTCCGCGGACTAGCGGGAGGGAGGAGACCCAGTACTTC. Translated: CASSPRTSGREETQYF.

The chain links TRBV7-9 to TRBJ1-5; possible D gene TRBD1, 6 bases. CDR1 and CDR2 from the germline V gene are SEHNR and FQNEAQ (reference sequence). This CDR3 is 14 amino acids long. Trimming stripped 5 bases from V and 5 bases from J, with 13 bases between. The CDR3 bases are TGTGCCAGCAGCGTAGGGGGAGGGTATCAGCCCCAGCATTTT. Its protein product is CASSVGGGYQPQHF.